The rows below give T cell receptor beta chains drawn from one sample of a study of low-dose radiotherapy and immunotherapy resistance in tumors. Each CDR3 protein gets one entry after TCRdb re-called the reads with MiXCR. The sample has 55,000 to 80,000 distinct CDR3 sequences; about 26% are singletons. The source was PBMCs, collected before treatment. The source of these receptors is a male donor with rectosigmoid adenocarcinoma. Each CDR3 is given with its conserved first and last residue. Each record gives: V gene, J gene, CDR3 length, CDR3 protein.

TRBV7-2	TRBJ2-1	16	CARPRRQGCSYNEQFF
TRBV9	TRBJ1-2	13	CASNRDSGYGYTF
TRBV7-2	TRBJ2-3	15	CASIESGPLLDTQYF
TRBV9	TRBJ2-1	15	CASSVVGLAYNEQFF
TRBV11-1	TRBJ2-1	16	CASSHWGTDSYNEQFF
TRBV7-2	TRBJ1-4	16	CASSLDFTGNEKLFFF
TRBV18	TRBJ1-2	14	CASSPRISDYGYTF
TRBV19	TRBJ2-1	15	CASTSSGSSYNEQFF
TRBV6-2/TRBV6-3	TRBJ2-1	19	CASSYSGQGGLAGGIEQFF
TRBV5-1	TRBJ2-2	17	CASSLGGARLASGELFF
TRBV11-2	TRBJ1-4	13	CASSLGAVKKLFF
TRBV28	TRBJ1-5	17	CASTPASGADSNQPQHF
TRBV25-1	TRBJ2-5	15	CASSEGSGFQETQYF
TRBV5-6	TRBJ1-2	12	CASSFYGFGYTF
TRBV29-1	TRBJ2-7	12	CSVDTTSYEQYF
TRBV4-2	TRBJ1-2	14	CASSQVQANGGYTF
TRBV6-8	TRBJ2-5	14	CASSSWGSQETQYF
TRBV7-2	TRBJ2-5	11	CASSSKETQYF
TRBV6-6	TRBJ2-7	14	CASSYEAGGVEQYF
TRBV7-2	TRBJ1-1	14	CASSLVAGRTEAFF
TRBV9	TRBJ2-1	17	CASSLPRQDWGYNEQFF
TRBV28	TRBJ1-1	16	CASSRPGGGKRTEAFF
TRBV27	TRBJ1-1	11	CESRGNTEAFF
TRBV29-1	TRBJ2-1	14	CSTRKGGGYNEQFF
TRBV7-4	TRBJ2-1	14	CASKGLRSYNEQFF
TRBV12-5	TRBJ2-5	14	CASGLAYGLETQYF
TRBV7-2	TRBJ1-2	13	CASSFEGIRGYTF
TRBV24-1	TRBJ2-3	14	CATSEGLGTDTQYF
TRBV6-5	TRBJ2-7	15	CASSLSPDRGYEQYF
TRBV10-3	TRBJ2-7	17	CAISDPGTGIVGNEQYF
TRBV2	TRBJ1-5	14	CASSGNGGNQPQHF
TRBV28	TRBJ2-7	16	CASSSPGTGYTYEQYF
TRBV6-2/TRBV6-3	TRBJ2-7	13	CASRGTGDYEQYF
TRBV28	TRBJ1-2	11	CASSLYHGYTF
TRBV24-1	TRBJ2-3	13	CATSDLVGGTQYF
TRBV2	TRBJ2-1	14	CASSESLVLNEQFF
TRBV7-2	TRBJ2-7	14	CASSYKAGPYEQYF
TRBV7-9	TRBJ2-2	18	CASSLGGSLGPNTGELFF
TRBV27	TRBJ1-5	14	CASSPTQSGQPQHF
TRBV2	TRBJ2-1	15	CASTQGLAGANEQFF
TRBV28	TRBJ2-5	17	CASSLSGTGALGETQYF
TRBV30	TRBJ1-4	11	CAWRGSEKLFF
TRBV28	TRBJ1-2	13	CASSLQGGYGYTF
TRBV11-2	TRBJ1-1	11	CASSLLGQAFF
TRBV6-5	TRBJ2-7	14	CASSYGQGGYEQYF
TRBV7-2	TRBJ2-1	16	CASSFRRTSGYNEQFF
TRBV12-3/TRBV12-4	TRBJ2-5	14	CASSYSGREETQYF
TRBV29-1	TRBJ2-7	14	CSVPGFDRDYEQYF
TRBV6-6	TRBJ1-5	13	CASSYESHQPQHF
TRBV24-1	TRBJ2-2	18	CAAGATGGGTGELFFFFF
TRBV12-3/TRBV12-4	TRBJ2-7	17	CASSFSLAGGSSYEQYF